The 17 T cell receptor beta chains reported below all come from one sample, sequenced in a study of CD8+ T cells in alopecia areata. Reverse transcribed after extraction, RNA yielded cDNA as the sequencing template. Here immunoSEQ multiplex PCR was the method, and the copy in TCRdb shows in-frame clones only, minus some. The repertoire consists of around 100,000 clones, with around 44% occurring once and the leading ten covering roughly 18%. Treatment noted: oral pan-JAK inhibitor, 5-10 mg twice daily. This material consisted of CD8+ T cells sorted from blood, taken at week 24, from a patient treated with tofacitinib. The receptor source for this set is a human donor with alopecia areata.

The chain employs TRBV10-3 and TRBJ2-7, with a tentative D call TRBD2 (6 bases). V lost 1 base to trimming and J lost 3 bases, with 13 bases between them. This CDR3 is 15 amino acids long. Germline V lookup: CDR1 ENHRY, CDR2 SYGVKD. CDR3 region: CAISEFGGEVYEQYF. DNA of the CDR3: TGTGCCATCAGTGAGTTCGGAGGGGAGGTCTACGAGCAGTACTTC.

The V gene is TRBV27, the J gene TRBJ1-1; weak D call: TRBD1 (5 bases). CDR3 length equals 13 residues. CDR1 is MNHEY and CDR2 is SMNVEV in the germline V gene (reference sequence). V lost 2 bases and J 3 bases, leaving 7 bases between the germline ends. DNA of the CDR3: TGTGCCAGCAGTTTACAGGGCTACACTGAAGCTTTCTTT. Translating it yields CASSLQGYTEAFF.

Only a few counts were recorded for this clone. The chain couples TRBV11-2 to TRBJ2-7; D call uncertain. With 3 bases removed from V and 3 bases from J, the gap between germline ends came to 9 bases. Looked up from germline, CDR1 is SGHAT and CDR2 is FQNNGV. CDR3 length equals 13 residues. CDR3 residues: CASSLSPNYEQYF. CDR3 DNA sequence: TGTGCCAGCAGCTTGTCTCCTAACTACGAGCAGTACTTC.

V gene TRBV28 combines with J gene TRBJ2-5; 9 positions match TRBD1. The CDR3 has 14 amino acids. J gave up 5 bases and V 6 bases, and 7 bases lay outside the gene matches. The germline V gene has CDR1 MDHEN and CDR2 SYDVKM. CDR3 nucleotide sequence: TGTGCCAGCAGCCCCAGGGACAGGGTGGAGACCCAGTACTTC. Translation gives CASSPRDRVETQYF.

This clone was counted a few times. The CDR3 sequence is CASSIGRAKNIQYF. The CDR3 bases are TGTGCCAGTAGTATAGGGAGAGCCAAAAACATTCAGTACTTC. V and J are TRBV19 and TRBJ2-4; no clear D. CDR3 length: 14 residues. V lost 1 base to trimming and J lost 0 bases, with 4 bases between them. Germline lookup yields CDR1 LNHDA and CDR2 SQIVND (reference sequence).

This clone has a handful of counts. The chain recombines TRBV29-1 with TRBJ2-3; D may be TRBD1 or TRBD2 (6 bases each). V gave up 5 bases and J gave up 2 bases, with 20 bases separating them. The CDR3 spans 16 residues. In germline, CDR1 is SQVTM, CDR2 ANQGSEA. CDR3 loop: CSVSPGERVYTDTQYF. DNA for the CDR3: TGCAGCGTTTCCCCAGGGGAGCGGGTTTACACAGATACGCAGTATTTT.

V gene TRBV19 combines with J gene TRBJ1-1; 8 bases line up with TRBD1. Germline V gene data show CDR1 as LNHDA and CDR2 as SQIVND (reference sequence). The CDR3 sequence is 15 residues long. The junction had 8 bases not matched to a gene; V was cut back by 5 bases and J by 3 bases. The CDR3 sequence: CASSLQGAGDTEAFF. The CDR3 DNA sequence: TGTGCCAGTAGTCTCCAGGGGGCTGGGGACACTGAAGCTTTCTTT.

This sequence joins TRBV7-9 and TRBJ1-5, with unresolved D. V gave up 3 bases and J gave up 3 bases, with 9 bases separating them. The CDR3 has 14 amino acids. Germline CDR1 and CDR2: SEHNR and FQNEAQ (reference sequence). CDR3 amino acids: CASSLGSHNQPQHF. CDR3 nucleotide sequence: TGTGCCAGCAGCTTGGGCAGCCACAATCAGCCCCAGCATTTT. Full variable domain (remainder filled in from reference TRBV7-9 and TRBJ1-5): DTGVSQNPRHKITKRGQNVTFRCDPISEHNRLYWYRQTLGQGPEFLTYFQNEAQLEKSRLLSDRFSAERPKGSFSTLEIQRTEQGDSAMYLCASSLGSHNQPQHFGDGTRLSIL.

This clone was counted a few times. The CDR3 DNA follows: TGTGCCAAAACAGAGATGAACACTGAAGCTTTCTTT. Translated: CAKTEMNTEAFF. The chain combines TRBV7-9 with TRBJ1-1, with D hard to call. Trimming took 10 bases from V and 0 from J, leaving 9 bases between them. Per germline, CDR1 SEHNR and CDR2 FQNEAQ (reference sequence). The CDR3 extends over 12 amino acids.

The CDR3 is CASSQVVGTGYNEQFF. CDR3 DNA sequence: TGCGCCAGCAGCCAAGTGGTAGGGACAGGCTACAATGAGCAGTTCTTC. The V and J genes are TRBV4-1 and TRBJ2-1; TRBD1 matches 8 bases. The ends lost 1 base at V and 3 bases at J; junction bases unmatched: 5. Germline CDR1 and CDR2: MGHRA and YSYEKL. The CDR3 contains 16 residues.

The chain links TRBV29-1 to TRBJ1-2; no clear D. Germline CDR1 and CDR2: SQVTM and ANQGSEA. CDR3 length: 11 amino acids. The V end was cut by 4 bases, the J end by 0 bases, with 3 bases between. CDR3 nucleotides: TGCAGCGTTGTGGCTAACTATGGCTACACCTTC. As protein: CSVVANYGYTF.

This clone was counted only a few times. The rearrangement joins TRBV13 to TRBJ2-7; D is undetermined. CDR1 and CDR2 from the germline V gene are PRHDT and FYEKMQ (reference sequence). V was cut by 3 bases and J by 4 bases, with 7 bases left in between. The CDR3 length is 12 residues. CDR3 residues: CASSFRSYEQYF. The CDR3, as DNA: TGTGCCAGCAGCTTCCGGAGTTACGAGCAGTACTTC.

This clone has more than one count but fewer than ten. The chain carries TRBV4-3 and TRBJ2-1; 13 bases align to TRBD2. CDR3 length equals 16 residues. The V gene end was trimmed by 0 bases and the J gene end by 8 bases; junction bases not matched to a gene: 4. Germline CDR1 LGHNA, CDR2 YSLEER. The CDR3: CASSQELAGGPHEQFF. The DNA of the CDR3 is TGCGCCAGCAGCCAAGAACTAGCGGGAGGGCCCCATGAGCAGTTCTTC.

The CDR3 coding sequence is TGTGCCAGCAGTTCGGGACAAGCCCTGCCGGGGGAGCAGTACTTC. This sequence encodes CASSSGQALPGEQYF. The rearrangement uses TRBV6-5 and TRBJ2-7, with D tentatively TRBD1 (6 bases). In germline, CDR1 is MNHEY, CDR2 SVGAGI. V lost 4 bases, J lost 7 bases, and 20 bases lay in between. This CDR3 has 15 amino acids.

This clone was found a few times. An end of the junction differs from the germline gene, which may be a read error. The V and J genes are TRBV28 and TRBJ2-1, with 9 bases that match TRBD1. The CDR3 totals 17 residues. Germline values: CDR1 MDHEN, CDR2 SYDVKM. CDR3 amino acids: CASSLGYGQGTYSEQFF. CDR3 coding DNA: TGTGCCAGCAGTTTAGGGTACGGACAGGGGACATACAGTGAGCAGTTCTTC.

The J gene is TRBJ2-1, the V gene TRBV29-1, with a tentative D call TRBD2 (5 bases). The CDR3 covers 14 residues. In germline, CDR1 is SQVTM, CDR2 ANQGSEA. V was clipped by 6 bases and J by 6 bases, with 18 bases between them. The CDR3 spells CSVHEVGGANEQFF. The CDR3 region has the DNA TGCAGCGTCCACGAGGTTGGAGGTGCCAATGAGCAGTTCTTC.

The chain has TRBV5-5 and TRBJ2-7; 11 nucleotides line up with TRBD1. The CDR3 totals 14 residues. Looked up from germline, CDR1 is SGHKS and CDR2 is YYEKEE (reference sequence). With V trimmed by 4 bases and J by 3 bases, 3 bases remained unmatched. The CDR3 is CASSPGTGGYEQYF. The CDR3 coding sequence is TGTGCCAGCAGCCCCGGGACAGGGGGCTACGAGCAGTACTTC.